This T cell receptor (beta chain) originates from a study of blood T cell repertoires in COVID-19. Generated by immunoSEQ multiplex PCR, the TCRdb table keeps only in-frame clones and is missing some. The sample has about 93,000 clones, more than 65% seen once. This clone was detected a few times. V was clipped by 2 bases and J by 7 bases, with 15 bases between them. Germline CDR1 reads SGHNT; CDR2 reads YYREEE (reference sequence). The CDR3 totals 14 residues. The sample was peripheral blood. The chain recombines TRBV5-4 with TRBJ1-2; D is unresolved. The receptor's source is a human donor in a cohort sampled during active COVID-19. CDR3 DNA sequence: TGTGCCAGCAGCTTTCCTGCCGAGACTGCTGGCTACACCTTC. This encodes CASSFPAETAGYTF.